This TCR beta chain was identified during a study of beta chain features in type 1 diabetes. Findings and limits, study-wide: There were fewer insertions and more deletions at the VDJ junctions of type 1 diabetes patients.

The length of the CDR3 is 16 residues. Trimming took 6 bases from V and 3 from J; bases not matched to a gene: 10. Germline-derived CDR1 and CDR2 are MDHEN and SYDVKM. Reverse transcribing all isolated RNA meant expressed TCRB transcripts were sequenced. Using immunoSEQ multiplex PCR, the repertoire was profiled, and TCRdb retains in-frame clones only, with some absent. The data show about 290,000 clones, roughly 8% seen once. Regarding this clone: Antigen: not known.

This chain uses TRBV28 with TRBJ2-3; 9 positions agree with TRBD1. The sequenced sample consisted of central memory CD4+ T cells from blood. This receptor was identified in a woman under 30 in good health. DNA for the CDR3: TGTGCCAGCAGATCTCGGACAGGGGACATGACAGATACGCAGTATTTT. Translated, it gives CASRSRTGDMTDTQYF.